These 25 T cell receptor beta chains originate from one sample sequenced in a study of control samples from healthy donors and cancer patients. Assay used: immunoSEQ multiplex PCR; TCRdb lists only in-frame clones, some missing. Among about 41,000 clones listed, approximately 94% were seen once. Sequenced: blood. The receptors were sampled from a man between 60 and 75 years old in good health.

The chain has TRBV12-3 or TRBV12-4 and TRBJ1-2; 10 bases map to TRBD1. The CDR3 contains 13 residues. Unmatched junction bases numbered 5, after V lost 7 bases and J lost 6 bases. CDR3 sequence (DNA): TGTGCCAGCACCCCGACAGGGGGCCATGGCTACACCTTC. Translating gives CASTPTGGHGYTF.

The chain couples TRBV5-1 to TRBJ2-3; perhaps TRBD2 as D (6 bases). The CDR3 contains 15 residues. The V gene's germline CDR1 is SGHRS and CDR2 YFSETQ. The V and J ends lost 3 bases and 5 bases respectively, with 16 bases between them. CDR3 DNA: TGCGCCAGCAGCTATAGTAGCGGAGGGAGAGATACGCAGTATTTT. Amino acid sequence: CASSYSSGGRDTQYF. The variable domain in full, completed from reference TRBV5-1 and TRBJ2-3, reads KAGVTQTPRYLIKTRGQQVTLSCSPISGHRSVSWYQQTPGQGLQFLFEYFSETQRNKGNFPGRFSGRQFSNSRSEMNVSTLELGDSALYLCASSYSSGGRDTQYFGPGTRLTVL.

CDR3 sequence: CASSLASGEQETQYF. CDR3 sequence (DNA): TGTGCCAGCAGCTTAGCGTCGGGAGAACAAGAGACCCAGTACTTC. The rearrangement joins TRBV7-8 to TRBJ2-5; possible D gene TRBD2, 6 bases. The CDR3 spans 15 residues. Germline CDR1 and CDR2: SGHVS and FQNEAQ. Trimming shortened V by 0 bases and J by 2 bases, and 10 bases separated the two germline ends. The variable domain in full, with the rest retrieved from reference TRBV7-8 and TRBJ2-5, is GAGVSQSPRYKVAKRGQDVALRCDPISGHVSLFWYQQALGQGPEFLTYFQNEAQLDKSGLPSDRFFAERPEGSVSTLKIQRTQQEDSAVYLCASSLASGEQETQYFGPGTRLLVL.

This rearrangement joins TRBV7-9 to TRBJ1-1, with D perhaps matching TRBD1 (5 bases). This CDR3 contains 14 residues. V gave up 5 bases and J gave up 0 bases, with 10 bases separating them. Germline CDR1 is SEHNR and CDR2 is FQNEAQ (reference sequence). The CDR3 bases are TGTGCCAGCAGCCTACAGGCGATGAACACTGAAGCTTTCTTT. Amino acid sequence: CASSLQAMNTEAFF.

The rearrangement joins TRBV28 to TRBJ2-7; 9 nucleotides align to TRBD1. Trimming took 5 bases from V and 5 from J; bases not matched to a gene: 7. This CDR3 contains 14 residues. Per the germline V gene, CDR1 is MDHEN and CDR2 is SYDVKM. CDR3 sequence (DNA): TGTGCCAGCAGTCCGGGGACAGGGTACAACGAGCAGTACTTC. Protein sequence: CASSPGTGYNEQYF.

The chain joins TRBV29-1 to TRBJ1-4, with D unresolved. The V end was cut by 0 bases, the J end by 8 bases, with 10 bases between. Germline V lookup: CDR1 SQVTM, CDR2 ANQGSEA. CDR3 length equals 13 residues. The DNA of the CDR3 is TGCAGCGTTGAAGAGGGAGGTGGGGAAAAACTGTTTTTT. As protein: CSVEEGGGEKLFF.

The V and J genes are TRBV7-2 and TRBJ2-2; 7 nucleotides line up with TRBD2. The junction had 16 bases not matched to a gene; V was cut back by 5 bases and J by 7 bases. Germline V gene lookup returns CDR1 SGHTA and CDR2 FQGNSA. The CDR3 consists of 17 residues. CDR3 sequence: CASSPSLAGTRGGELFF. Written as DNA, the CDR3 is TGTGCCAGCAGCCCCTCCTTAGCGGGTACAAGAGGCGGGGAGCTGTTTTTT. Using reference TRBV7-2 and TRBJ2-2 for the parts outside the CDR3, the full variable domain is GAGVSQSPSNKVTEKGKDVELRCDPISGHTALYWYRQSLGQGLEFLIYFQGNSAPDKSGLPSDRFSAERTGGSVSTLTIQRTQQEDSAVYLCASSPSLAGTRGGELFFGEGSRLTVL.

The DNA for the CDR3 is TGTGCCAGCAGCTTAAGGACAGGGTGGGCGTCGAGCGGGAGCTTGTTGCAGTTCTTC. This encodes CASSLRTGWASSGSLLQFF. The chain joins TRBV7-8 to TRBJ2-1, with D perhaps matching TRBD1 or TRBD2 (8 bases each). CDR3 length: 19 residues. The V end lost 2 bases, the J end lost 12 bases, and 32 bases lay between the germline ends. The germline CDR1 and CDR2 sequences are SGHVS and FQNEAQ.

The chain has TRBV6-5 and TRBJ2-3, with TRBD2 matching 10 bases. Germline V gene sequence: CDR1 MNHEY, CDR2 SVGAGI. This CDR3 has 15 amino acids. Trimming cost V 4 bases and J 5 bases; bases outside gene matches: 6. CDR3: CASSSSGRAQDTQYF. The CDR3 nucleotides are TGTGCCAGCAGTTCGAGCGGGAGGGCCCAAGATACGCAGTATTTT.

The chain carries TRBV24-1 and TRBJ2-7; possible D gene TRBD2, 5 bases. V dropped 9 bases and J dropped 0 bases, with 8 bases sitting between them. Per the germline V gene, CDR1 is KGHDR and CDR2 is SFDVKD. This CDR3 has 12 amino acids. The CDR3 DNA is TGTGCCACCCGCGGGCCCTCCTACGAGCAGTACTTC. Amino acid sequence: CATRGPSYEQYF.

CDR3 in DNA: TGTGCCAGCAGCTTGTTCGGGAGAGGGTCCCACAATGAGCAGTTCTTC. Translating it yields CASSLFGRGSHNEQFF. V usage is TRBV5-6 and J usage is TRBJ2-1, with a possible D match to TRBD2 (6 bases). Germline-derived CDR1 and CDR2 are SGHDT and YYEEEE. The CDR3 has 16 residues. Trimming took 1 base from V and 5 from J, leaving 16 bases between them.

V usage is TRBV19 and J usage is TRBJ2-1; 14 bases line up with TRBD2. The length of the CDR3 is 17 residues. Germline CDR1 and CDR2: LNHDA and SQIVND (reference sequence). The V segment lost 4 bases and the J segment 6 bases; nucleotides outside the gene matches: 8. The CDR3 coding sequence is TGTGCCAGTAGTACGTCTCGACTAGCGGGAGGGGGCAATGAGCAGTTCTTC. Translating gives CASSTSRLAGGGNEQFF.

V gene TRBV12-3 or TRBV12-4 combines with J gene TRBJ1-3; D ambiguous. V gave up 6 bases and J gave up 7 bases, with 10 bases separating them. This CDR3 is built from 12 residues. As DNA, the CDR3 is TGTGCCAGCAGATCCGAGGGTAACACCATATATTTT. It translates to CASRSEGNTIYF.

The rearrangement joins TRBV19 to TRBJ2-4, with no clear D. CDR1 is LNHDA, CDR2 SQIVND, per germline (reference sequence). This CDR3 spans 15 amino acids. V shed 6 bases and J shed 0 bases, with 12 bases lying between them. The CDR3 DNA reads TGTGCCAGTAGCATTAAGGTTCTAGCCAAAAACATTCAGTACTTC. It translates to CASSIKVLAKNIQYF.

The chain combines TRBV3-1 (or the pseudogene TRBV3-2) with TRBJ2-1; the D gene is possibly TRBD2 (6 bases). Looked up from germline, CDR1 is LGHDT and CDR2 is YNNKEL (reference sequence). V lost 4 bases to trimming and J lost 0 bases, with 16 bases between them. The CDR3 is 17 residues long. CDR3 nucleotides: TGTGCCAGCAGCCCGGGAAAAGCGGGCCTCTCCTACAATGAGCAGTTCTTC. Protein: CASSPGKAGLSYNEQFF.

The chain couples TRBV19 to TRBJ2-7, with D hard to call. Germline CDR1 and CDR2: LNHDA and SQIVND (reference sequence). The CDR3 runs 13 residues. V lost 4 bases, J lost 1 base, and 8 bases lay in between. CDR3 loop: CASSTTISYEQYF. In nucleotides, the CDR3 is TGTGCCAGTAGTACAACAATTTCCTACGAGCAGTACTTC.

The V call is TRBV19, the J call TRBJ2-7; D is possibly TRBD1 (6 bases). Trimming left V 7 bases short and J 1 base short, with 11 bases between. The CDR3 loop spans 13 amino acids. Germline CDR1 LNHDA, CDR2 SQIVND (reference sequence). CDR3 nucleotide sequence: TGTGCCAGTACAGGGGCCCCGTCCTACGAGCAGTACTTC. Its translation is CASTGAPSYEQYF. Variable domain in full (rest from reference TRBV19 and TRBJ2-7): DGGITQSPKYLFRKEGQNVTLSCEQNLNHDAMYWYRQDPGQGLRLIYYSQIVNDFQKGDIAEGYSVSREKKESFPLTVTSAQKNPTAFYLCASTGAPSYEQYFGPGTRLTVT.

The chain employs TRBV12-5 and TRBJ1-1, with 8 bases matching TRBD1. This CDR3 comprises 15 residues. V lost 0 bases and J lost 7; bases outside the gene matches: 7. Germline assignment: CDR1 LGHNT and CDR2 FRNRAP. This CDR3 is CASGLVTDRANEAFF. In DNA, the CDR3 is TGTGCTAGTGGTTTGGTAACGGACAGGGCGAATGAAGCTTTCTTT.

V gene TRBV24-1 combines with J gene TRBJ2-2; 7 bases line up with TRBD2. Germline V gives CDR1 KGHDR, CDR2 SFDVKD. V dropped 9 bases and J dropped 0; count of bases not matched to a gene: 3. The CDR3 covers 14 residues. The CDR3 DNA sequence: TGTGCCACCGAGGGAGGGGCGAACACCGGGGAGCTGTTTTTT. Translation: CATEGGANTGELFF.

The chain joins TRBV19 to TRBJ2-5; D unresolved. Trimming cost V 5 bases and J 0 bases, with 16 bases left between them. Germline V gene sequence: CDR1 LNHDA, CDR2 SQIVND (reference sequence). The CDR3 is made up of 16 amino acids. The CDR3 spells CASSSSAPEYQETQYF. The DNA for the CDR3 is TGTGCCAGTAGTTCTTCCGCGCCCGAGTACCAAGAGACCCAGTACTTC.

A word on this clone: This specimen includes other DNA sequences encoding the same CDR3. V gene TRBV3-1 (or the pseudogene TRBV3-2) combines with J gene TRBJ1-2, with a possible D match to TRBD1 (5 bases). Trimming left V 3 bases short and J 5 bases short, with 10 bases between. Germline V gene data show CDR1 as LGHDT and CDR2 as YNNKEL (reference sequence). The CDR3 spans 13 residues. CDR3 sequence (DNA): TGTGCCAGCAGCCAGACGGGGCCTTATGGCTACACCTTC. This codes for CASSQTGPYGYTF.

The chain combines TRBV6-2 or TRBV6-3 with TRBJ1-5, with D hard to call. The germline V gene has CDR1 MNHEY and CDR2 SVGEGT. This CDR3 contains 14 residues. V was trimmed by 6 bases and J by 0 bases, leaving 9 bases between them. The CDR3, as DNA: TGTGCCAGCAGCCCCACTTATAGCAATCAGCCCCAGCATTTT. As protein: CASSPTYSNQPQHF.

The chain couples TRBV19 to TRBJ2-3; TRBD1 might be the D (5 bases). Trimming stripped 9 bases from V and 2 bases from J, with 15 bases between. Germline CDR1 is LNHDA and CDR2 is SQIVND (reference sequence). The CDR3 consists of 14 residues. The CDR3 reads CASQPGANTDTQYF. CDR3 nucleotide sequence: TGTGCCAGCCAACCTGGGGCAAACACAGATACGCAGTATTTT.

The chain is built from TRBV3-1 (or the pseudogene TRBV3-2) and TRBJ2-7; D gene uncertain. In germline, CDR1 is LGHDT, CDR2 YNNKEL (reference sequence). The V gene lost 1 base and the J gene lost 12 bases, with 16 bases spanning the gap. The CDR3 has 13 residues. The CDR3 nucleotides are TGTGCCAGCAGCCAAGGCACGGTTGGGGAAGGGTACTTC. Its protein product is CASSQGTVGEGYF.

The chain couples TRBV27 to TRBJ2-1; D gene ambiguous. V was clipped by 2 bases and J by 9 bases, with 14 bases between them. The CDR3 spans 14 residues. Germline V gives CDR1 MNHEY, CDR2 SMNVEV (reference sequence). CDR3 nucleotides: TGTGCCAGCAGTTTAGGGGTAGGGAACGGTGAGCAGTTCTTC. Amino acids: CASSLGVGNGEQFF.